This T cell receptor (beta chain) was captured by sequencing in a study of T cell clonality in common variable immunodeficiency. Only in-frame clones appear in the TCRdb table, and some are missing; sequencing was by immunoSEQ multiplex PCR. The sample lists tens of thousands of clones, none appearing once, the ten largest making up approximately 5.4%. Study-wide findings and caveats: Reportedly, TCR beta sequences from common variable immunodeficiency showed fewer deletions and N-nucleotide insertions.

Ten or more counts support this clone. Its antigen is as yet unknown. This TCR came from a person aged 18 to 75 in good health. Sequencing used peripheral blood mononuclear cells.

The part of the CDR3 DNA that was read is TGCGCCAGCAGCTTAGATAAGCACTACGAG. Translating it yields CASSLDKHYE. The entire CDR3 protein reads CASSLDKHYEQYF. The chain joins TRBV5-1 to TRBJ2-7; D gene unclear. The read terminates 3 residues ahead of where the CDR3 ends, so the germline J gene completes it. Germline values: CDR1 SGHRS, CDR2 YFSETQ. Trimming left V 2 bases short and J 3 bases short, with 9 bases between. The length of the CDR3 is 13 residues.